This T cell receptor (beta chain) was documented in a study of spatial heterogeneity in lung cancer. Study details: Raw-read counts averaged over ten per unique TCR and UMI combination.

Described time point: sample taken at primary tumor resection. Tumor, nontumor lung or frozen PBMC supplied whole RNA that was sequenced unsorted. Samples were obtained from around 73 donors, all untreated early-stage non-small cell lung cancer patients. TCR cDNA molecules were tagged individually, and each one carried a unique molecular identifier. TCRdb fed the 5' RACE reads into MiXCR, producing one record per CDR3 protein. The sample lists some 44,000 distinct CDR3 sequences; about 13% were seen once. The receptor was isolated from a male donor with early-stage non-small cell lung cancer. The material sequenced was PBMCs, taken at surgery.

Here the CDR3 reads CASSLVRDSSYEQYF. In DNA form, the CDR3 reads TGCGCCAGCAGCTTGGTCCGTGACAGCTCCTACGAGCAGTACTTC. The chain couples TRBV5-1 to TRBJ2-7; a possible D gene is TRBD1 (5 bases). From germline, CDR1 is SGHRS and CDR2 YFSETQ. The V gene lost 0 bases and the J gene lost 0 bases, with 10 bases spanning the gap. The CDR3 covers 15 residues.